This TCR beta chain is drawn from a study of blood T cell repertoires in COVID-19. Study background: Whether acute or convalescent, the COVID-19 samples came from the United States, Italy and Spain. In each case, the material was cDNA or gDNA derived from T cells, B-cell-depleted T cells, or PBMCs.

Original data processing: Estimation of nucleated cell counts was performed using reference gene primer amplification. The data were produced by immunoSEQ multiplex PCR, yet TCRdb's version contains in-frame clones alone and is incomplete. V and J calls and clone size follow that table, whereas D and trimming were derived from the DNA. This sample has 200,000 to 300,000 clones, with approximately 89% found just once. Trimming cost V 5 bases and J 3 bases; bases outside gene matches: 5. This CDR3 contains 15 residues. Germline lookup yields CDR1 LNHDA and CDR2 SQIVND (reference sequence). In the case of this clone: The same CDR3 also results from other DNA sequences found in this sample.

The age range of participants was about 18 to 100 years, with residence in about two dozen US areas. Material for sequencing was PBMCs or T cells enriched from blood (not recorded which). The chain joins TRBV19 to TRBJ1-5; 9 bases match TRBD1. The sequence came from a woman aged 40-49 years with acute COVID-19. The CDR3 here is CASSSGQGYNQPQHF. As DNA, the CDR3 is TGTGCCAGTAGTTCGGGACAGGGCTACAATCAGCCCCAGCATTTT.